The next 25 T cell receptor beta chains were all read from a single sample in a study of T cell responses to AZD1222 COVID-19 vaccine. Sequencing used immunoSEQ multiplex PCR; TCRdb keeps in-frame clones, though not all of them. The table lists about 150,000 clones, 70% to 90% of them singletons, with around 1.1% in the top ten. The starting material was peripheral blood, obtained 28 days after the second AZD1222 dose. The receptors derive from an adult who received the AZD1222 COVID-19 vaccine.

The chain combines TRBV19 with TRBJ2-5; D could derive from TRBD1 or TRBD2 (6 bases each). CDR1 is LNHDA and CDR2 is SQIVND in the germline V gene (reference sequence). V lost 5 bases to trimming and J lost 7 bases, with 14 bases between them. The CDR3 spans 13 residues. The CDR3 protein is CASSLQGGGTQYF. The CDR3 DNA is TGTGCCAGTAGTTTACAAGGAGGGGGGACCCAGTACTTC.

The chain employs TRBV5-1 and TRBJ2-1; D is tentatively TRBD1 or TRBD2 (5 bases each). The CDR3 is 17 amino acids. Germline-derived CDR1 and CDR2 are SGHRS and YFSETQ. Trimming left V 0 bases short and J 0 bases short, with 13 bases between. CDR3 sequence: CASSLAATRGSYNEQFF. CDR3 DNA sequence: TGCGCCAGCAGCTTGGCCGCTACTAGGGGCTCCTACAATGAGCAGTTCTTC.

V gene TRBV4-2 combines with J gene TRBJ1-2; no clear D gene. The CDR3 runs 14 residues. CDR1 is LGHNA, CDR2 YNFKEQ, per germline. The ends were cut back, 4 bases at V and 4 bases at J, with 13 bases in the middle. Written as DNA, the CDR3 is TGTGCCAGCAGCCGATCGGACGCTAGCTATGGCTACACCTTC. It yields the protein CASSRSDASYGYTF.

This clone was recorded once. The chain links TRBV5-1 to TRBJ1-4, with D unresolved. V was trimmed by 0 bases and J by 8 bases, leaving 8 bases between them. This CDR3 has 13 residues. Germline CDR1 and CDR2: SGHRS and YFSETQ. The CDR3 nucleotides are TGCGCCAGCAGCTTGGATTTCGGGGAAAAACTGTTTTTT. The encoded protein is CASSLDFGEKLFF.

This chain links TRBV7-6 with TRBJ2-7, with 7 nucleotides matching TRBD2. Germline lookup yields CDR1 SGHVS and CDR2 FNYEAQ. Germline trimming cut 8 bases from V and 1 base from J; bases unmatched to any gene: 11. CDR3 size: 15 residues. This chain's CDR3 is CASSWGGLASYEQYF. CDR3 DNA sequence: TGTGCCAGCTCGTGGGGGGGACTCGCTTCCTACGAGCAGTACTTC.

This chain links TRBV28 with TRBJ2-6, with 7 nucleotides matching TRBD1. Germline V lookup: CDR1 MDHEN, CDR2 SYDVKM. The CDR3 runs 15 residues. The V and J ends lost 4 bases and 0 bases, in that order; junction bases with no gene match: 0. The chain's CDR3 is CASSSGGSGANVLTF. In DNA form, the CDR3 reads TGTGCCAGCAGTTCAGGGGGCTCTGGGGCCAACGTCCTGACTTTC.

The chain is built from TRBV19 and TRBJ2-7, with a tentative D call TRBD2 (6 bases). Germline lookup yields CDR1 LNHDA and CDR2 SQIVND (reference sequence). The CDR3 is 15 amino acids. The V gene lost 5 bases and the J gene lost 0 bases, with 14 bases spanning the gap. The CDR3 bases are TGTGCCAGTAGTGGAAGGACGGGAGCCTCCTACGAGCAGTACTTC. Encoded protein: CASSGRTGASYEQYF.

The chain is built from TRBV2 and TRBJ2-7, with 7 bases lining up with TRBD1. In germline, CDR1 is SNHLY, CDR2 FYNNEI. The J segment lost 0 bases and the V segment lost 6 bases, leaving 14 bases of the junction unmatched. CDR3 length: 17 amino acids. CDR3 residues: CASRETPRGGRSYEQYF. CDR3 DNA: TGTGCCAGCAGAGAGACCCCCCGAGGGGGCCGCTCCTACGAGCAGTACTTC.

This chain uses TRBV29-1 with TRBJ1-2, with 7 nucleotides matching TRBD1. From germline, CDR1 is SQVTM and CDR2 ANQGSEA. V lost 5 bases to trimming and J lost 3 bases; unmatched junction nucleotides: 3. The CDR3 totals 12 residues. CDR3 region: CSVFGTDYGYTF. In DNA form, the CDR3 reads TGCAGCGTTTTTGGGACAGACTATGGCTACACCTTC.

This chain links TRBV19 with TRBJ1-1; perhaps TRBD1 as D (5 bases). Germline CDR1 and CDR2: LNHDA and SQIVND (reference sequence). V lost 7 bases and J 8 bases, leaving 14 bases between the germline ends. CDR3 size: 12 residues. CDR3 amino acids: CASTSTGAEAFF. The DNA for the CDR3 is TGTGCCAGTACCTCCACTGGGGCAGAAGCTTTCTTT.

The rearrangement joins TRBV19 to TRBJ2-7, with D unresolved. Trimming took off 1 base at V and 0 bases at J, with 13 bases between the two ends. The germline gives CDR1 LNHDA, CDR2 SQIVND (reference sequence). CDR3 length: 16 residues. CDR3 residues: CASSIGGNSFSYEQYF. The CDR3 nucleotides are TGTGCCAGTAGTATAGGGGGAAACAGTTTCTCCTACGAGCAGTACTTC.

The chain combines TRBV9 with TRBJ1-1; the match to TRBD1 covers 7 bases. V trimming: 0 bases; J trimming: 1 base; junction bases outside the gene matches: 9. This CDR3 contains 17 residues. Germline CDR1 is SGDLS and CDR2 is YYNGEE. The CDR3 loop is CASSVEETGWTNTEAFF. DNA of the CDR3: TGTGCCAGCAGCGTAGAGGAGACAGGGTGGACGAACACTGAAGCTTTCTTT. Full variable domain (missing parts from reference TRBV9 and TRBJ1-1): DSGVTQTPKHLITATGQRVTLRCSPRSGDLSVYWYQQSLDQGLQFLIQYYNGEERAKGNILERFSAQQFPDLHSELNLSSLELGDSALYFCASSVEETGWTNTEAFFGQGTRLTVV.

CDR3 sequence reads: CAITNWVDTEAFF. DNA of the CDR3: TGTGCCATCACTAATTGGGTGGACACTGAAGCTTTCTTT. The chain carries TRBV10-3 and TRBJ1-1; D is uncertain. The CDR3 has 13 residues. Germline V gene lookup returns CDR1 ENHRY and CDR2 SYGVKD. Trimming removed 7 bases from V and 3 bases from J, with 12 bases in between.

The chain couples TRBV5-6 to TRBJ2-1, with a tentative D call TRBD1 (7 bases). The V and J ends lost 2 bases and 9 bases respectively, with 21 bases between them. Germline-derived CDR1 and CDR2 are SGHDT and YYEEEE. The CDR3 length is 16 residues. Here the CDR3 reads CASSFPDREEIGEQFF. The DNA of the CDR3 is TGTGCCAGCAGCTTTCCCGACAGGGAGGAGATAGGTGAGCAGTTCTTC. The whole variable domain, remainder taken from reference TRBV5-6 and TRBJ2-1, is DAGVTQSPTHLIKTRGQQVTLRCSPKSGHDTVSWYQQALGQGPQFIFQYYEEEERQRGNFPDRFSGHQFPNYSSELNVNALLLGDSALYLCASSFPDREEIGEQFFGPGTRLTVL.

The genes are TRBV5-1 and TRBJ2-1; D is perhaps TRBD2 (6 bases). V lost 2 bases to trimming and J lost 0 bases, with 15 bases between them. CDR3 length: 17 amino acids. CDR1 is SGHRS, CDR2 YFSETQ, per germline. The CDR3 DNA reads TGCGCCAGCAGCTTCCGGACTATCAGGAGCTCCTACAATGAGCAGTTCTTC. Translating gives CASSFRTIRSSYNEQFF.

This clone was seen just once. The V call is TRBV5-1, the J call TRBJ1-4; the D gene is possibly TRBD1 (5 bases). V lost 1 base to trimming and J lost 8 bases, with 12 bases between them. This CDR3 is built from 14 residues. In germline, CDR1 is SGHRS, CDR2 YFSETQ. CDR3 in amino acids: CASSLTGTGEKLFF. The CDR3 DNA is TGCGCCAGCAGCTTGACCGGGACGGGGGAAAAACTGTTTTTT.

The chain recombines TRBV30 with TRBJ1-2, with 11 bases lining up with TRBD1. The germline V gene has CDR1 GTSNPN and CDR2 SVGIG (reference sequence). This CDR3 comprises 17 residues. V shed 1 base and J 4 bases; nucleotides not matched to a gene: 11. CDR3: CAWSGWDRGDMTYGYTF. DNA of the CDR3: TGTGCCTGGAGTGGGTGGGACAGGGGGGACATGACCTATGGCTACACCTTC.

This chain links TRBV11-2 with TRBJ2-1; no firm D call. The germline gives CDR1 SGHAT, CDR2 FQNNGV. The CDR3 covers 13 residues. V was shortened by 2 bases and J by 8 bases, with 10 bases between the two germline ends. For the CDR3, the DNA is TGTGCCAGCAGCTTATTTTTATCGGATGAGCAGTTCTTC. It translates to CASSLFLSDEQFF.

This chain joins TRBV6-5 and TRBJ2-3; no definite D call. The CDR3 consists of 13 residues. Per the germline V gene, CDR1 is MNHEY and CDR2 is SVGAGI. V lost 6 bases and J lost 5, with 12 bases in between. CDR3 DNA: TGTGCCAGCAGCATAGATCTGAAAGATACGCAGTATTTT. This translates into CASSIDLKDTQYF.

The V and J genes are TRBV7-8 and TRBJ2-1, with TRBD2 matching over 11 bases. Germline trimming cut 2 bases from V and 8 bases from J; bases unmatched to any gene: 8. Germline CDR1 and CDR2: SGHVS and FQNEAQ. CDR3 length equals 16 residues. The CDR3 nucleotides read TGTGCCAGCAGCTTATTAGCGGGGGGGACGGGGGATGAGCAGTTCTTC. Translating it yields CASSLLAGGTGDEQFF.

J is TRBJ1-4 and V is TRBV11-2; D is undetermined. This CDR3 is built from 18 residues. CDR1 and CDR2 from the germline V gene are SGHAT and FQNNGV. Trimming removed 0 bases at V and 0 bases at J, with 14 bases between. The CDR3 DNA follows: TGTGCCAGCAGCTTAGATCCCCCGCCGGCTGCAACTAATGAAAAACTGTTTTTT. It specifies CASSLDPPPAATNEKLFF. The full variable domain, in which reference TRBV11-2 and TRBJ1-4 provide the parts outside the CDR3, is EAGVAQSPRYKIIEKRQSVAFWCNPISGHATLYWYQQILGQGPKLLIQFQNNGVVDDSQLPKDRFSAERLKGVDSTLKIQPAKLEDSAVYLCASSLDPPPAATNEKLFFGSGTQLSVL.

V usage is TRBV6-5 and J usage is TRBJ1-1; D ambiguous. With 6 bases removed from V and 3 bases from J, the gap between germline ends came to 8 bases. This CDR3 contains 12 residues. CDR1 and CDR2 (germline): MNHEY, SVGAGI. CDR3 loop: CASSHGHTEAFF. The DNA of the CDR3 is TGTGCCAGCAGCCATGGACACACTGAAGCTTTCTTT.

The gene calls are TRBV5-4 and TRBJ2-1; possible D gene TRBD2, 5 bases. CDR3 size: 16 residues. Per germline, CDR1 SGHNT and CDR2 YYREEE (reference sequence). Trimming shortened V by 4 bases and J by 0 bases, and 14 bases separated the two germline ends. CDR3 protein: CASSGSRRSSYNEQFF. In DNA form, the CDR3 reads TGTGCCAGCAGCGGCAGCAGGAGGAGCTCCTACAATGAGCAGTTCTTC.

This chain connects TRBV15 to TRBJ1-2, with D possibly TRBD1 on 5 matching bases. V was shortened by 3 bases and J by 5 bases, with 16 bases between the two germline ends. From germline, CDR1 is LNHNV and CDR2 YYDKDF (reference sequence). The length of the CDR3 is 15 residues. CDR3 amino acids: CATSSTQGFWYGYTF. CDR3 DNA sequence: TGTGCCACCAGCAGTACTCAGGGCTTTTGGTATGGCTACACCTTC. The whole variable domain, remainder taken from reference TRBV15 and TRBJ1-2, is DAMVIQNPRYQVTQFGKPVTLSCSQTLNHNVMYWYQQKSSQAPKLLFHYYDKDFNNEADTPDNFQSRRPNTSFCFLDIRSPGLGDTAMYLCATSSTQGFWYGYTFGSGTRLTVV.

The chain is built from TRBV6-2 or TRBV6-3 and TRBJ2-7; TRBD1 aligns across 9 bases. J lost 2 bases, V lost 5 bases, and 7 bases had no gene match. The CDR3 is 15 amino acids. Germline CDR1 reads MNHEY; CDR2 reads SVGEGT. The CDR3 nucleotides read TGTGCCAGCAGTAAGAGGACAGGGGTGACCTACGAGCAGTACTTC. It encodes CASSKRTGVTYEQYF.